This T cell receptor beta chain was captured in a study of blood T cell repertoires in COVID-19. For the study at large: Acute and convalescent COVID-19 samples came from the United States, Italy and Spain. The analysed material was cDNA or gDNA that came from T cells, B-cell-depleted T cells, or PBMCs.

Authors' data handling: How many nucleated cells were present was estimated from reference gene primer amplification. Data came from immunoSEQ multiplex PCR; TCRdb stores just in-frame clones and leaves some out. V, J and clone size are taken as reported in that table, and D and trimming were inferred from the DNA itself. This table has over 150,000 clones, more than 70% appearing once. The sequence was collected from a woman aged 70-85 years who had recovered from COVID-19. Sequenced input: peripheral blood.

The CDR3 loop is CASSHPPGRGAGYGYTF. In DNA form, the CDR3 reads TGTGCCAGCAGTCACCCCCCGGGGAGGGGCGCTGGCTATGGCTACACCTTC. The V call is TRBV6-6, the J call TRBJ1-2; perhaps TRBD1 as D (5 bases). V was pared by 5 bases and J by 4 bases, with 23 bases between. Germline CDR1 MNHNY, CDR2 SVGAGI (reference sequence). CDR3 length: 17 amino acids.